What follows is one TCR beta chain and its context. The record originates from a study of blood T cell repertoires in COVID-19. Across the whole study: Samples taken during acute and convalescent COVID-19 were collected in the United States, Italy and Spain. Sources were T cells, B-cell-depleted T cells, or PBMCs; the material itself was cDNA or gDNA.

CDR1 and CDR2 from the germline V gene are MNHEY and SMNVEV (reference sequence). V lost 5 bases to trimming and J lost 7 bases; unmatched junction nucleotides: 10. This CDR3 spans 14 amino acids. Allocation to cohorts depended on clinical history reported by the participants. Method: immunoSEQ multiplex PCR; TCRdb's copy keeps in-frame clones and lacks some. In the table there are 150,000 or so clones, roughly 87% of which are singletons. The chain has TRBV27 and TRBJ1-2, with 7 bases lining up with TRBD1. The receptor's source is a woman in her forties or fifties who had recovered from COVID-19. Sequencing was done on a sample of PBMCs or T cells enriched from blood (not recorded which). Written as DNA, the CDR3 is TGTGCCAGCAGTCCTTGGAAGGGGGCAGGTGGCTACACCTTC. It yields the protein CASSPWKGAGGYTF.